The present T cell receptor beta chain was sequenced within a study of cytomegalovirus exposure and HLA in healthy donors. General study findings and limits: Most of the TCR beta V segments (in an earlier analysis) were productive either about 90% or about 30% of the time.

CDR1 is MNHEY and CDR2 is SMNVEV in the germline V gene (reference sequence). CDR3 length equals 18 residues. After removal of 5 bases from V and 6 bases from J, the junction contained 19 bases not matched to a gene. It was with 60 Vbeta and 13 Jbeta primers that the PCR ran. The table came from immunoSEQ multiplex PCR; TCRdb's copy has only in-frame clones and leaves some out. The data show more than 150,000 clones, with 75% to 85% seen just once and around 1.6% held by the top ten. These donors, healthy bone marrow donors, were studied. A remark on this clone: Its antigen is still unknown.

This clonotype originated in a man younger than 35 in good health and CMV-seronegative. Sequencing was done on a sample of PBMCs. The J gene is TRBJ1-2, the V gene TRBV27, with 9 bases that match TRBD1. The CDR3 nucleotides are TGTGCCAGCAGTCCCTGGCAGGGACAGGGATCGTCGGCACATGGCTACACCTTC. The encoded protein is CASSPWQGQGSSAHGYTF.